These T cell receptor beta chains were read from a single sample in a study of radiotherapy plus CTLA-4 blockade in lung cancer. Assay: immunoSEQ multiplex PCR; the TCRdb copy retains only in-frame clones and omits some. The data show some 120,000 clones, around 84% seen once. Material: peripheral blood, obtained from a patient treated with radiotherapy plus ipilimumab. These receptors came from a human donor with non-small cell lung cancer that progressed on radiotherapy plus ipilimumab. Some clones in this sample may be carry-over from other donors' samples. Each CDR3 is given without its conserved first and last residue.

ASSDDRDTQY | 10 | TRBJ2-3 | TRBV2
ASSVRQAREQY | 11 | TRBJ2-7 | TRBV6-1
ASSLLATYNEQF | 12 | TRBJ2-1 | TRBV2
ASSLGGGRGDTQY | 13 | TRBJ2-3 | TRBV11-2
ATRRGASYNEQF | 12 | TRBJ2-1 | TRBV6-5
ATLGGSNQPQH | 11 | TRBJ1-5 | TRBV6-4
ASSFRDGGLGELF | 13 | TRBJ2-2 | TRBV5-1
ASRGTGSIGNTIY | 13 | TRBJ1-3 | TRBV5-5
ASSSTGIVAGELF | 13 | TRBJ2-2 | TRBV5-4
ASSSISRTDTQY | 12 | TRBJ2-3 | TRBV11-3
ASSSTSGSTDTQY | 13 | TRBJ2-3 | TRBV5-1
ASPLGPPWFYEQY | 13 | TRBJ2-7 | TRBV10-1
SVKPAGTQY | 9 | TRBJ2-5 | TRBV20-1
ASSSPDRFYPLH | 12 | TRBJ1-6 | TRBV28
ASSRQGDYYGYT | 12 | TRBJ1-2 | TRBV5-8
ASSSYSGGLYNEQF | 14 | TRBJ2-1 | TRBV27
ASSLDGNYGYT | 11 | TRBJ1-2 | TRBV11-2
ASSLTTGGTEAF | 12 | TRBJ1-1 | TRBV7-2
ASSEGLFNEQF | 11 | TRBJ2-1 | TRBV2
ASGTRPLQETQY | 12 | TRBJ2-5 | TRBV12-5
ASSQIGQIHQPQH | 13 | TRBJ1-5 | TRBV4-2
ASSPWIADEKLF | 12 | TRBJ1-4 | TRBV4-3
ASSTGQGRYEQF | 12 | TRBJ2-1 | TRBV6-6
ASAGLPPDNEQF | 12 | TRBJ2-1 | TRBV6-5
ASSLGGGTGGIYEQY | 15 | TRBJ2-7 | TRBV13
ASSWGLAGITDTQY | 14 | TRBJ2-3 | TRBV7-3
ASSPDSSNQPQH | 12 | TRBJ1-5 | TRBV5-1
ASSSELEKST | 10 | TRBJ1-2 | TRBV7-9
SAPAPVSQY | 9 | TRBJ2-5 | TRBV20-1
AISGAWTNYEQY | 12 | TRBJ2-7 | TRBV10-3
ASSQDGVAGNTIY | 13 | TRBJ1-3 | TRBV4-1
ASSPWEETQY | 10 | TRBJ2-5 | TRBV18
ASSFTAESIQY | 11 | TRBJ2-4 | TRBV11-3
ASSLTSGREAF | 11 | TRBJ1-1 | TRBV5-8
ASTQVGRTEAF | 11 | TRBJ1-1 | TRBV28